The 12 T cell receptor beta chains below come from one sample, sequenced in a study of cytomegalovirus exposure and HLA in healthy donors. With 60 Vbeta and 13 Jbeta primers, the PCR was carried out. TCRdb's copy holds only in-frame clones and misses some; the assay was immunoSEQ multiplex PCR. The data contain fewer than 200,000 clones, approximately 80% of them singletons. Sequenced material: PBMCs. These receptors all come from a woman aged 40 to 55 in good health and CMV-seropositive.

The chain joins TRBV5-1 to TRBJ2-7; D may be TRBD2 (6 bases). CDR3 length equals 15 residues. Germline V lookup: CDR1 SGHRS, CDR2 YFSETQ. Trimming stripped 3 bases from V and 2 bases from J, with 15 bases between. The chain's CDR3 is CASSSQTGVTYEQYF. CDR3 nucleotide sequence: TGCGCCAGCAGCTCGCAGACGGGAGTTACCTACGAGCAGTACTTC. Looking up the rest from reference TRBV5-1 and TRBJ2-7 gives the full variable domain: KAGVTQTPRYLIKTRGQQVTLSCSPISGHRSVSWYQQTPGQGLQFLFEYFSETQRNKGNFPGRFSGRQFSNSRSEMNVSTLELGDSALYLCASSSQTGVTYEQYFGPGTRLTVT.

The rearrangement uses TRBV6-5 and TRBJ2-1; TRBD1 matches at 8 bases. Germline assignment: CDR1 MNHEY and CDR2 SVGAGI. There are 15 residues in the CDR3. V lost 7 bases and J lost 7; bases outside the gene matches: 12. CDR3 bases: TGTGCCAGCAACCAGGGGGCCTTAGGGGGTAATGAGCAGTTCTTC. Its protein product is CASNQGALGGNEQFF.

This clone came up a few times. V and J are TRBV10-1 and TRBJ2-3; TRBD2 agrees at 11 bases. Germline CDR1 is WNHNN and CDR2 is SYGVQD (reference sequence). The trim removed 2 bases at V and 3 bases at J, leaving 7 bases unmatched. The CDR3 sequence is 17 residues long. The CDR3 protein is CASSETPTSGTTDTQYF. Here the CDR3 DNA reads TGCGCCAGCAGTGAGACCCCGACTAGCGGGACGACAGATACGCAGTATTTT.

V usage is TRBV5-6 and J usage is TRBJ1-5, with D possibly TRBD1 on 5 matching bases. The V end was cut by 0 bases, the J end by 0 bases, with 7 bases between. The CDR3 sequence is 15 residues long. Germline lookup yields CDR1 SGHDT and CDR2 YYEEEE. The CDR3 bases are TGTGCCAGCAGCTTGGTGACAGTTAGCAATCAGCCCCAGCATTTT. This sequence encodes CASSLVTVSNQPQHF.

This clone came up once. The rearrangement links TRBV5-4 to TRBJ2-3, with 11 bases lining up with TRBD2. V lost 3 bases, J lost 0 bases, and 3 bases stayed unmatched. The CDR3 extends over 16 amino acids. The germline V gene has CDR1 SGHNT and CDR2 YYREEE (reference sequence). CDR3 DNA: TGTGCCAGCAGCTCTCCTAGCGGGAGGAGCACAGATACGCAGTATTTT. It encodes CASSSPSGRSTDTQYF.

The gene calls are TRBV6-1 and TRBJ2-5; 7 positions agree with TRBD1. V shed 6 bases, J shed 0 bases, and the junction held 4 bases outside the gene matches. Germline V gene lookup returns CDR1 MNHNS and CDR2 SASEGT. The CDR3 extends over 14 amino acids. CDR3 protein: CASRRQGHQETQYF. The DNA for the CDR3 is TGTGCCAGCAGACGACAGGGCCACCAAGAGACCCAGTACTTC.

The V gene is TRBV7-9, the J gene TRBJ1-1, with D possibly TRBD1 on 5 matching bases. Germline lookup yields CDR1 SEHNR and CDR2 FQNEAQ (reference sequence). CDR3 size: 14 residues. V was pared by 5 bases and J by 6 bases, with 16 bases between. The CDR3 nucleotides are TGTGCCAGCAGCGGAGGACACCCGGGGGCTGAAGCTTTCTTT. It yields the protein CASSGGHPGAEAFF.

The chain is built from TRBV25-1 and TRBJ2-3; 8 nucleotides match TRBD2. This CDR3 comprises 13 residues. Germline V gene data show CDR1 as MGHDK and CDR2 as SYGVNS. V lost 8 bases to trimming and J lost 3 bases; unmatched junction nucleotides: 4. In DNA, the CDR3 is TGTGCCAGCGGCGGGGGGCCAACAGATACGCAGTATTTT. This codes for CASGGGPTDTQYF.

This sequence joins TRBV28 and TRBJ1-4; 8 nucleotides line up with TRBD1. V was clipped by 4 bases and J by 10 bases; unmatched bases: 11. This CDR3 has 15 amino acids. Germline CDR1 is MDHEN and CDR2 is SYDVKM. This CDR3 reads CASSYPDRASRKLFF. The CDR3 region has the DNA TGTGCCAGCAGTTACCCGGACAGGGCGTCGAGAAAACTGTTTTTT.

The chain is built from TRBV4-1 and TRBJ2-5; 10 bases are a match to TRBD2. CDR1 is MGHRA and CDR2 is YSYEKL in the germline V gene. The CDR3 has 16 amino acids. V lost 1 base, J lost 7 bases, and 9 bases stayed unmatched. The CDR3 DNA reads as TGCGCCAGCAGCCAAGCTACTAGCGGGGCATGGGTGACCCAGTACTTC. This encodes CASSQATSGAWVTQYF.

The chain is built from TRBV18 and TRBJ2-5, with TRBD2 matching over 7 bases. Germline V gene data show CDR1 as KGHSH and CDR2 as LQKENI. Trimming cost V 4 bases and J 3 bases; bases outside gene matches: 2. The CDR3 extends over 13 amino acids. The CDR3 DNA reads TGTGCCAGCTCACTAGGACTAGAAGAGACCCAGTACTTC. Translated: CASSLGLEETQYF. Full variable domain (missing parts from reference TRBV18 and TRBJ2-5): NAGVMQNPRHLVRRRGQEARLRCSPMKGHSHVYWYRQLPEEGLKFMVYLQKENIIDESGMPKERFSAEFPKEGPSILRIQQVVRGDSAAYFCASSLGLEETQYFGPGTRLLVL.

The chain is built from TRBV29-1 and TRBJ1-4; D unresolved. This CDR3 comprises 13 residues. Germline CDR1 and CDR2: SQVTM and ANQGSEA. Trimming cost V 6 bases and J 11 bases, with 19 bases left between them. CDR3 loop: CSVGLDSSGKLFF. Written as DNA, the CDR3 is TGCAGCGTCGGCCTGGACTCCAGCGGGAAACTGTTTTTT. Combining the CDR3 with reference TRBV29-1 and TRBJ1-4 gives the whole variable domain SAVISQKPSRDICQRGTSLTIQCQVDSQVTMMFWYRQQPGQSLTLIATANQGSEATYESGFVIDKFPISRPNLTFSTLTVSNMSPEDSSIYLCSVGLDSSGKLFFGSGTQLSVL.